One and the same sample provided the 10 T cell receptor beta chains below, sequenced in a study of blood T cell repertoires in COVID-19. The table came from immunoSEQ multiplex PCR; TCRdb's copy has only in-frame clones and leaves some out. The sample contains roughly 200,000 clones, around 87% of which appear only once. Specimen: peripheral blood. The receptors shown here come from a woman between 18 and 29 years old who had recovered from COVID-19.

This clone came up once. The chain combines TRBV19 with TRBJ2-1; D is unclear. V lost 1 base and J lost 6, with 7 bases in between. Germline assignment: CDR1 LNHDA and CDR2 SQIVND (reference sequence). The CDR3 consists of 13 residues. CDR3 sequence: CASSIGHTNEQFF. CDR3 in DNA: TGTGCCAGTAGTATAGGACACACCAATGAGCAGTTCTTC.

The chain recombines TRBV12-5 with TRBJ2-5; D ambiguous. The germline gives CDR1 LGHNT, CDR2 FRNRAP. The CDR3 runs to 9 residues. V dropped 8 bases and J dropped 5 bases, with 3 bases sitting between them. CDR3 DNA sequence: TGTGCTAGTCCGGAGACCCAGTACTTC. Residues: CASPETQYF.

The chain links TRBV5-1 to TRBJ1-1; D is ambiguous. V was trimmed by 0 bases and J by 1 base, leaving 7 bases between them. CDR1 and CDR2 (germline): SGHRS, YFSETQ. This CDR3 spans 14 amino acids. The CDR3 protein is CASSLEAGNTEAFF. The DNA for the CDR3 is TGCGCCAGCAGCTTGGAGGCAGGGAACACTGAAGCTTTCTTT.

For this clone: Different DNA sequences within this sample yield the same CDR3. Here the CDR3 DNA reads TGTGCCAGTAGTATCCCCGGGAGGAGCAATCAGCCCCAGCATTTT. This translates into CASSIPGRSNQPQHF. This rearrangement joins TRBV19 to TRBJ1-5; D is uncertain. V was trimmed by 3 bases and J by 1 base, leaving 10 bases between them. Germline V CDR1 and CDR2: LNHDA, SQIVND (reference sequence). CDR3 length: 15 amino acids.

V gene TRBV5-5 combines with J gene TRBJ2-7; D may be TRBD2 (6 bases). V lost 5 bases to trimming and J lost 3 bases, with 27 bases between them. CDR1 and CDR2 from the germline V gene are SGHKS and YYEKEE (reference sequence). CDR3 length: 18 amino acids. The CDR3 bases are TGTGCCAGCAGTTTCGCGCCAGGCGGGACCCTCCCCCTCTACGAGCAGTACGTC. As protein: CASSFAPGGTLPLYEQYV.

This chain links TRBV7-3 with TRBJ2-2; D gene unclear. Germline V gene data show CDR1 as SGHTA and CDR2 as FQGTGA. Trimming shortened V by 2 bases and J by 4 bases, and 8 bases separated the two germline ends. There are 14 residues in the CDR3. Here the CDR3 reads CASSLQVVTGELFF. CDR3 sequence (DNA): TGTGCCAGCAGCTTACAGGTGGTCACCGGGGAGCTGTTTTTT.

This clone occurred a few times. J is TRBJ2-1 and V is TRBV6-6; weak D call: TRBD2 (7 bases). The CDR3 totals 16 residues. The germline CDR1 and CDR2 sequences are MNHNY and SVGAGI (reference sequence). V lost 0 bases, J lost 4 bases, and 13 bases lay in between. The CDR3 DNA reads TGTGCCAGCAGTTACTCCCCGGGGAGGGGGTACAATGAGCAGTTCTTC. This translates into CASSYSPGRGYNEQFF.

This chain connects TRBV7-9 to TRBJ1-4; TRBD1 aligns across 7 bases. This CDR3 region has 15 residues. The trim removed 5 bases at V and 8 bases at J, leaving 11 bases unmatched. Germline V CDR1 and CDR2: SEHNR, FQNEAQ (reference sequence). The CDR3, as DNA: TGTGCCAGCAGCCCGCGCTACAGGGGTCGGGAAAAACTGTTTTTT. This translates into CASSPRYRGREKLFF.

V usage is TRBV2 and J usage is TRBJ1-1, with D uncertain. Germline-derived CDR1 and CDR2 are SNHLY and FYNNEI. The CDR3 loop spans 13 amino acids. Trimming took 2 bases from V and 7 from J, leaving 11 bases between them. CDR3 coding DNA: TGTGCCAGCAGTGAATTTGAGCCCGGTGAAGCTTTCTTT. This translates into CASSEFEPGEAFF. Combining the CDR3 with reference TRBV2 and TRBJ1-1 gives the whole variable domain EPEVTQTPSHQVTQMGQEVILRCVPISNHLYFYWYRQILGQKVEFLVSFYNNEISEKSEIFDDQFSVERPDGSNFTLKIRSTKLEDSAMYFCASSEFEPGEAFFGQGTRLTVV.

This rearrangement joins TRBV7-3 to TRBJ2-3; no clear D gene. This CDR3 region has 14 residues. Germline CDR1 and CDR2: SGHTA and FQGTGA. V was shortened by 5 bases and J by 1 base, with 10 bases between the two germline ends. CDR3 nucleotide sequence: TGTGCCAGCAGCACCGTCCGGGGCACAGATACGCAGTATTTT. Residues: CASSTVRGTDTQYF.